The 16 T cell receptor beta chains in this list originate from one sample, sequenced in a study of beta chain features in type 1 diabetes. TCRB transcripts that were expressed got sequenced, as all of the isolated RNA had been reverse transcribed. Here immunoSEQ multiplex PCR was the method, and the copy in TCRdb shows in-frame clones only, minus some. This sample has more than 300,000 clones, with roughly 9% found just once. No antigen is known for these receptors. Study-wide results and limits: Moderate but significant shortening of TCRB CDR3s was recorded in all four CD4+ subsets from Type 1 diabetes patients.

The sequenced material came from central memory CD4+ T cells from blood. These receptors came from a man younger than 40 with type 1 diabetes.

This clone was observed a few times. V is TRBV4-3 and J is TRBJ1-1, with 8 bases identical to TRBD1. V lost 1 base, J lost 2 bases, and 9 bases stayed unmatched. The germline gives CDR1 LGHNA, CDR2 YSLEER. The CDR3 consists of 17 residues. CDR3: CASSQVGQGLGNTEAFF. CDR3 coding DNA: TGCGCCAGCAGCCAAGTAGGACAGGGACTAGGTAACACTGAAGCTTTCTTT.

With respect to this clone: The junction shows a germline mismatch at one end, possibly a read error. In DNA form, the CDR3 reads TGTGCTAGCAGCTCGGACGGGCCTAATGAGCAGTTCTTC. Translating it yields CASSSDGPNEQFF. The chain employs TRBV7-7 and TRBJ2-1; no definite D call. The CDR3 contains 13 residues. Germline CDR1 is SSHAT and CDR2 is FNYEAQ (reference sequence).

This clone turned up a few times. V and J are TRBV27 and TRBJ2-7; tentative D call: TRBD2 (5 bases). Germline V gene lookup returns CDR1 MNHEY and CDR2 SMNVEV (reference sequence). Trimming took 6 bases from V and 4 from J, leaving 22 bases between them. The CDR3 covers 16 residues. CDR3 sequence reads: CASSPVRADLGYEQYF. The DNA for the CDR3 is TGTGCCAGCAGCCCCGTGCGGGCGGACCTGGGGTACGAGCAGTACTTC.

The CDR3 DNA is TGTGCCTGGAGTCTCGAGTGGAACACCATATATTTT. It yields the protein CAWSLEWNTIYF. This chain uses TRBV30 with TRBJ1-3; D is uncertain. V was cut by 2 bases and J by 7 bases, with 9 bases left in between. This CDR3 has 12 amino acids. Germline CDR1 is GTSNPN and CDR2 is SVGIG (reference sequence).

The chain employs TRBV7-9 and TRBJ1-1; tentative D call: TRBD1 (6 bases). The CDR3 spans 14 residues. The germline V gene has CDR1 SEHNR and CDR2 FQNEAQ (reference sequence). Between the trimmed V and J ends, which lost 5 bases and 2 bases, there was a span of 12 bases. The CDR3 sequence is CASSAQQGNTEAFF. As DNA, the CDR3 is TGTGCCAGCAGCGCCCAACAGGGAAACACTGAAGCTTTCTTT.

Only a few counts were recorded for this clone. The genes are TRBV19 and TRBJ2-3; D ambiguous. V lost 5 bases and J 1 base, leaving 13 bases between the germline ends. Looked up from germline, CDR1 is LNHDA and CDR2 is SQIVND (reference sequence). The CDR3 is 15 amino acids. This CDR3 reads CASSFSPGRTDTQYF. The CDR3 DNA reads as TGTGCCAGTAGTTTCAGTCCCGGACGCACAGATACGCAGTATTTT.

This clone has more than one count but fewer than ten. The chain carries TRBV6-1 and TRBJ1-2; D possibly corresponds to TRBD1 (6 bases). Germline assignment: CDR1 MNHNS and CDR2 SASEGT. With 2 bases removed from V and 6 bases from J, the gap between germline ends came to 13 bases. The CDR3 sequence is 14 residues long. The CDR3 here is CASSETGSSDGYTF. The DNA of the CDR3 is TGTGCCAGCAGTGAAACAGGGAGCTCGGATGGCTACACCTTC.

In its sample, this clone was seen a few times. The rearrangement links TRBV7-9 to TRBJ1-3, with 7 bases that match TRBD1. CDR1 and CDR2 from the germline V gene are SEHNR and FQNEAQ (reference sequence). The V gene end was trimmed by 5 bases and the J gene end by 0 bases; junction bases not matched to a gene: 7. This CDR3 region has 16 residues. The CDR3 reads CASSPVGQNSGNTIYF. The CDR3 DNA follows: TGTGCCAGCAGCCCCGTGGGACAGAACTCTGGAAACACCATATATTTT.

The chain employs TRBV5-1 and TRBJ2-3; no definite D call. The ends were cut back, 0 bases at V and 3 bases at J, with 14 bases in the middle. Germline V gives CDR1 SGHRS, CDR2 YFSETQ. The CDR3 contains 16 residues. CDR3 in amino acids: CASSLASSLTTDTQYF. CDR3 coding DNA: TGCGCCAGCAGCTTGGCCTCCTCACTTACGACAGATACGCAGTATTTT.

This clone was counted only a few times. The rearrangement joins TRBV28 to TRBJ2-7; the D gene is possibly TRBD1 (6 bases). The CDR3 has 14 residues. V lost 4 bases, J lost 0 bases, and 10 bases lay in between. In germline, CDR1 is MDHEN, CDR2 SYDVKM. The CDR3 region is CASSWTANSYEQYF. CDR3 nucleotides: TGTGCCAGCAGTTGGACAGCGAACTCCTACGAGCAGTACTTC.

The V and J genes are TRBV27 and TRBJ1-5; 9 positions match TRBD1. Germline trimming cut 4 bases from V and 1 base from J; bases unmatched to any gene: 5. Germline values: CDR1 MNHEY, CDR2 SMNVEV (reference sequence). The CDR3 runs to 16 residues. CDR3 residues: CASSSGTGISNQPQHF. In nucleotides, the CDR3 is TGTGCCAGCAGTTCGGGGACAGGGATCAGCAATCAGCCCCAGCATTTT.

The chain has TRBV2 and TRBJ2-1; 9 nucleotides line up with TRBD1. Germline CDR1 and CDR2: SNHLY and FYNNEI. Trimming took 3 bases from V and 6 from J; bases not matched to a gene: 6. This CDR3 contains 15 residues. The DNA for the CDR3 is TGTGCCAGCAGTGACGGACAGGGGCCGCCCAATGAGCAGTTCTTC. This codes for CASSDGQGPPNEQFF.

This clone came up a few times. The DNA of the CDR3 is TGTGCCAGCAAGCCGGACAGATTGAAAAACATTCAGTACTTC. It specifies CASKPDRLKNIQYF. This chain uses TRBV6-5 with TRBJ2-4; D may be TRBD1 (6 bases). Germline lookup yields CDR1 MNHEY and CDR2 SVGAGI. CDR3 size: 14 residues. Trimming shortened V by 7 bases and J by 4 bases, and 14 bases separated the two germline ends.

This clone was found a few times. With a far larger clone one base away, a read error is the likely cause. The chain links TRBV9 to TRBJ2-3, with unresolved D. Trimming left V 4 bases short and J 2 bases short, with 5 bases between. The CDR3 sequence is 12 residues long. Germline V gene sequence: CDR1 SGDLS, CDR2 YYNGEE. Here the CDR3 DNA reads TGTGCCAGCAGCCCATACACAGATACGCAGTATTTT. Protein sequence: CASSPYTDTQYF.

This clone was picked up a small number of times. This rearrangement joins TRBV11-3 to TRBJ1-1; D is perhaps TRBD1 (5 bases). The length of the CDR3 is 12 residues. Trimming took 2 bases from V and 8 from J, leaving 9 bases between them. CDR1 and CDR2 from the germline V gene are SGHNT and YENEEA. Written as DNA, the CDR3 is TGTGCCAGCAGCTTACAGGGCGACGAAGCTTTCTTT. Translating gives CASSLQGDEAFF.

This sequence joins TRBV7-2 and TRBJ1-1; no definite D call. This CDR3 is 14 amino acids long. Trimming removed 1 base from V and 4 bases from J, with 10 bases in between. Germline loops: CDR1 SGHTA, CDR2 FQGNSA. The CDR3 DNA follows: TGTGCCAGCAGCTTAGGTGTACATGCCACTGAAGCTTTCTTT. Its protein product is CASSLGVHATEAFF.